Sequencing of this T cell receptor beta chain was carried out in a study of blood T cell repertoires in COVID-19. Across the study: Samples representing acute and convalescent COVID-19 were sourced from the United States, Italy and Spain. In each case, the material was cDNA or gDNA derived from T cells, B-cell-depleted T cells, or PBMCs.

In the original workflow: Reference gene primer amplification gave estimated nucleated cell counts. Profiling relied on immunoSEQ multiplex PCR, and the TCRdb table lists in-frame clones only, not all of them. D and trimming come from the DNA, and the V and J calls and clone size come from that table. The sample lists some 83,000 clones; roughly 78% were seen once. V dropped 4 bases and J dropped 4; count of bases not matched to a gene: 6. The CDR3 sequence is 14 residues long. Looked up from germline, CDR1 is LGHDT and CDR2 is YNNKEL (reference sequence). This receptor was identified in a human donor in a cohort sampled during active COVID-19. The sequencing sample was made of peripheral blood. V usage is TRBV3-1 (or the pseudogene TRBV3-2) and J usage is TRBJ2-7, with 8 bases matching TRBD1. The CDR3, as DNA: TGTGCCAGCAGCCCCGGACAGGGATGGTACGAGCAGTACTTC. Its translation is CASSPGQGWYEQYF.